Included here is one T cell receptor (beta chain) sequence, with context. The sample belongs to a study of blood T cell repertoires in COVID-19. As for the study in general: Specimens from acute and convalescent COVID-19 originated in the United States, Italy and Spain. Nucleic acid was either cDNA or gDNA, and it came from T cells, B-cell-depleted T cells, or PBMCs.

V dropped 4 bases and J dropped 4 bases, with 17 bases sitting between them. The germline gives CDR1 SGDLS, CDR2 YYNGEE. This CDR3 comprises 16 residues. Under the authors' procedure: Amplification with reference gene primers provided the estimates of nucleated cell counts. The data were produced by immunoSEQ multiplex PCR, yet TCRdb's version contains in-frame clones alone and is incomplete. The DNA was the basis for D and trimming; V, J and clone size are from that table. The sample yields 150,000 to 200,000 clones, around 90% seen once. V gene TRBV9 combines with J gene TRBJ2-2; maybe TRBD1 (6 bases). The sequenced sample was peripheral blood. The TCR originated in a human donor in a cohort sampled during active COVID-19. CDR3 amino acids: CASSPWTEGSTGELFF. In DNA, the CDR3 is TGTGCCAGCAGCCCGTGGACAGAGGGGTCCACCGGGGAGCTGTTTTTT. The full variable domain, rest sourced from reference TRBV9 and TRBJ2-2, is DSGVTQTPKHLITATGQRVTLRCSPRSGDLSVYWYQQSLDQGLQFLIQYYNGEERAKGNILERFSAQQFPDLHSELNLSSLELGDSALYFCASSPWTEGSTGELFFGEGSRLTVL.